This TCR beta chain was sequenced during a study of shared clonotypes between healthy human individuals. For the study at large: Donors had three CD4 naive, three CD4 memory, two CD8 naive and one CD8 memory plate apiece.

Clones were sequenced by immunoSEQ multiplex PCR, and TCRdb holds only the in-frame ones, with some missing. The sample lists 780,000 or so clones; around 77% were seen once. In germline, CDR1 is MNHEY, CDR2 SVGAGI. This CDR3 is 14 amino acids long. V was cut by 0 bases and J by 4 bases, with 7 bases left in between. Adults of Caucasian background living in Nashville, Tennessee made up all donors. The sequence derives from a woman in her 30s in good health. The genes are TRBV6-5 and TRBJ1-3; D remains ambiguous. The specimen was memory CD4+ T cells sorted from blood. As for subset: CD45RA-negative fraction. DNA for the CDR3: TGTGCCAGCAGTTACTCGCATTTCGGAAACACCATATATTTT. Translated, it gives CASSYSHFGNTIYF.